Below, 11 T cell receptor beta chains from the same sample are listed, as sequenced in a study of T cell repertoires in aging, cancer and after chemotherapy. Rearranged V-D-J TRB sequences were amplified with a mixed TRB-A/B primer pool. TCRdb fed the multiplex PCR reads into MiXCR, producing one record per CDR3 protein. This table holds 10,000 to 15,000 distinct CDR3 sequences, around 30% found once. The template was genomic DNA from peripheral blood, not RNA. Sequencing was carried out using blood. Source of these receptors: a human donor with a blood cancer.

This clonotype was recorded a few times. The chain recombines TRBV7-2 with TRBJ1-5, with D hard to call. Trimming stripped 3 bases from V and 16 bases from J, with 13 bases between. This CDR3 has 11 amino acids. Germline CDR1 SGHTA, CDR2 FQGNSA. The CDR3 DNA reads as TGTGCCAGCAGCTTGAATAGAATCCAACATTTT. Translation: CASSLNRIQHF.

By share, this clonotype ranks as medium-sized (0.01 to 0.1%). J is TRBJ2-3 and V is TRBV5-5; D might be TRBD1 (6 bases). CDR3 length: 13 amino acids. Germline CDR1 SGHKS, CDR2 YYEKEE (reference sequence). The V gene lost 3 bases and the J gene lost 6 bases, with 11 bases spanning the gap. The CDR3 sequence: CASSWGTSDTQYF. The DNA for the CDR3 is TGTGCCAGCAGCTGGGGGACATCCGATACGCAGTATTTT.

This clonotype was recorded a few times. The chain uses TRBV18 and TRBJ1-3, with unresolved D. The CDR3 sequence is 15 residues long. Germline CDR1 and CDR2: KGHSH and LQKENI. With 2 bases removed from V and 2 bases from J, the gap between germline ends came to 10 bases. CDR3: CASSPGRSAGNTIYF. CDR3 DNA sequence: TGTGCCAGCTCACCAGGTCGGTCCGCTGGAAACACCATATATTTT.

This clonotype was observed once. A much larger clone sits a single nucleotide away, making a read error possible. This chain joins TRBV6-5 and TRBJ2-7; D unresolved. The CDR3 has 13 residues. Germline CDR1 MNHEY, CDR2 SVGAGI. The CDR3 loop is CDSSQTVWDEQYV. CDR3 bases: TGTGACAGCAGCCAAACCGTGTGGGACGAGCAGTACGTC.

This chain links TRBV7-2 with TRBJ2-5; 12 positions agree with TRBD2. The germline gives CDR1 SGHTA, CDR2 FQGNSA. V lost 7 bases to trimming and J lost 1 base; unmatched junction nucleotides: 10. The CDR3 extends over 17 amino acids. The CDR3 spells CASNPIPSGGGQETQYF. The CDR3 DNA reads as TGTGCCAGCAACCCGATTCCTAGCGGGGGGGGCCAAGAGACCCAGTACTTC.

The sample holds one count of this clonotype. One junction end does not reproduce the germline sequence, and a read error may be involved. The V gene is TRBV10-3, the J gene TRBJ1-2; maybe TRBD1 (5 bases). Germline assignment: CDR1 ENHRY and CDR2 SYGVKD. The CDR3 contains 13 residues. In DNA, the CDR3 is TGCGCCAGCAGTGACAGCGAAACCTATGGCTACACCTTC. It encodes CASSDSETYGYTF.

A few counts support this clonotype. The chain has TRBV6-5 and TRBJ2-2; perhaps D is TRBD1 or TRBD2 (7 bases each). Germline V gene data show CDR1 as MNHEY and CDR2 as SVGAGI. V was clipped by 5 bases and J by 4 bases, with 17 bases between them. This CDR3 is built from 16 residues. This CDR3 reads CASSPHQGGVTGELFF. CDR3 in DNA: TGTGCCAGCAGTCCCCACCAGGGGGGGGTCACCGGGGAGCTGTTTTTT.

This clonotype is classed as medium-sized (0.01 to 0.1%). This sequence joins TRBV18 and TRBJ2-7; perhaps TRBD2 as D (6 bases). The ends were cut back, 6 bases at V and 4 bases at J, with 19 bases in the middle. This CDR3 has 15 residues. Germline assignment: CDR1 KGHSH and CDR2 LQKENI. The CDR3 sequence is CASSPGEAEGYEQYV. In DNA form, the CDR3 reads TGTGCCAGCTCCCCCGGGGAGGCAGAAGGTTACGAGCAGTACGTC.

By proportion, this clonotype is medium-sized. The chain has TRBV27 and TRBJ2-7, with TRBD1 identical over 9 bases. This CDR3 is 15 amino acids long. The junction had 8 bases not matched to a gene; V was cut back by 2 bases and J by 6 bases. CDR1 is MNHEY and CDR2 is SMNVEV in the germline V gene (reference sequence). The CDR3 sequence is CASSLGTGSVTEQYF. CDR3 sequence (DNA): TGTGCCAGCAGTTTAGGGACAGGGAGTGTTACCGAGCAGTACTTC.

This clonotype is medium-sized in the sample. The gene calls are TRBV29-1 and TRBJ2-7, with a possible D match to TRBD2 (6 bases). The V end was cut by 7 bases, the J end by 2 bases, with 15 bases between. This CDR3 region has 13 residues. Germline values: CDR1 SQVTM, CDR2 ANQGSEA. Here the CDR3 reads CSAAGGEPYEQYF. The CDR3 coding sequence is TGCAGCGCGGCGGGCGGGGAACCCTACGAGCAGTACTTC.

The V gene is TRBV6-2 or TRBV6-3, the J gene TRBJ2-5; 7 bases are a match to TRBD2. Germline values: CDR1 MNHEY, CDR2 SVGEGT. The V and J ends lost 5 bases and 9 bases, in that order; junction bases with no gene match: 12. The CDR3 spans 14 residues. In nucleotides, the CDR3 is TGTGCCAGCAGTCGAGGCGCGGGGGTTGGGGCCCAGTACTTC. It encodes CASSRGAGVGAQYF.